This TCR beta chain was captured in a study of cytomegalovirus exposure and HLA in healthy donors. The PCR ran on 60 Vbeta and 13 Jbeta primers. Profiled with immunoSEQ multiplex PCR; TCRdb holds only in-frame clones, not every one. The sample lists 150,000 to 200,000 clones; 65% to 70% were seen once. From germline, CDR1 is SGHNT and CDR2 YYREEE (reference sequence). The CDR3 has 13 amino acids. The V end was cut by 3 bases, the J end by 2 bases, with 8 bases between. Worth noting for this clone: The target antigen is unknown.

Notes on the study in general: Most CMV-associated TCR beta chains were later found to appear HLA-restricted. Most TCRs appeared rarely, but some public TCRs recurred in many donors. A later analysis, which compared TCR beta chains of equal frequency, found the HLA-associated ones more clonally expanded. A missense DCLRE1C variant was associated with V- and J-gene trimming of TCR beta chains in a later analysis, and an independent cohort replicated the association.

Sequencing was done on a sample of PBMCs. The chain carries TRBV5-4 and TRBJ1-2; no clear D. The receptor comes from a young woman in good health and CMV-seropositive. CDR3 DNA: TGTGCCAGCAGCTCTTCCCTAAACTATGGCTACACCTTC. It is translated as CASSSSLNYGYTF. Combining the CDR3 with reference TRBV5-4 and TRBJ1-2 gives the whole variable domain ETGVTQSPTHLIKTRGQQVTLRCSSQSGHNTVSWYQQALGQGPQFIFQYYREEENGRGNFPPRFSGLQFPNYSSELNVNALELDDSALYLCASSSSLNYGYTFGSGTRLTVV.